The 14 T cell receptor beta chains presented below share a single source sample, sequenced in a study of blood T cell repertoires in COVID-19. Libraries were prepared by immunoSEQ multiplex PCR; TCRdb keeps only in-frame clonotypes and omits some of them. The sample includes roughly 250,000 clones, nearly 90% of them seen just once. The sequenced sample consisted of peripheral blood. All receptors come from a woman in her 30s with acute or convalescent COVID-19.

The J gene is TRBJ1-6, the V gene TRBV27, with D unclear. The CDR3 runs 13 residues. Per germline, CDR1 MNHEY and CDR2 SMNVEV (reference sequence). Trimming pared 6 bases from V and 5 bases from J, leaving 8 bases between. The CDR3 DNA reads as TGTGCCAGCAGCGACATAAATAATTCACCCCTCCACTTT. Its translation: CASSDINNSPLHF.

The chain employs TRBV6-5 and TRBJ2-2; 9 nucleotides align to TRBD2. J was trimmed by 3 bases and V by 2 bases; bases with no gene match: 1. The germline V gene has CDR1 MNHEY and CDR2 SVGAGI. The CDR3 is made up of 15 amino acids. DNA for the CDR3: TGTGCCAGCAGTTACATAGCGGGAGACACCGGGGAGCTGTTTTTT. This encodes CASSYIAGDTGELFF.

The CDR3 loop is CASSVGQPSYEQYF. The CDR3 nucleotides read TGTGCCAGCAGCGTGGGACAGCCCTCCTACGAGCAGTACTTC. V and J are TRBV7-2 and TRBJ2-7; 7 bases match TRBD1. The CDR3 length is 14 residues. Per the germline V gene, CDR1 is SGHTA and CDR2 is FQGNSA. The ends lost 5 bases at V and 0 bases at J; junction bases unmatched: 4.

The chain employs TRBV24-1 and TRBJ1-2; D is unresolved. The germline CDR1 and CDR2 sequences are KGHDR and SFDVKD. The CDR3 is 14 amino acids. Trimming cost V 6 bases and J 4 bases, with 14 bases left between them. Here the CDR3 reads CATSSGRAFYGYTF. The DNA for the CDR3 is TGTGCCACCAGTTCAGGCCGAGCCTTCTATGGCTACACCTTC.

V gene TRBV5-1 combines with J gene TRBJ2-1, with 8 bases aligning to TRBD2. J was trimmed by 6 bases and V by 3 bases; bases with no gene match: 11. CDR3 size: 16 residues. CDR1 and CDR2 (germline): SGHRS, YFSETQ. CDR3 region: CASSSGLEYRGNEQFF. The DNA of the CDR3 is TGCGCCAGCAGCTCGGGACTAGAATATCGGGGCAATGAGCAGTTCTTC.

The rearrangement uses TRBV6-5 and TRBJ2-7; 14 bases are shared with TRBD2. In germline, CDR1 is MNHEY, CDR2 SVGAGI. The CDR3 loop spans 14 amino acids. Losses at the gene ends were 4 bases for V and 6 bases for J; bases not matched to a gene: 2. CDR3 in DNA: TGTGCCAGCAGTTCTGGGACTAGCGGGAGCGAGCAGTACTTC. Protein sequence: CASSSGTSGSEQYF.

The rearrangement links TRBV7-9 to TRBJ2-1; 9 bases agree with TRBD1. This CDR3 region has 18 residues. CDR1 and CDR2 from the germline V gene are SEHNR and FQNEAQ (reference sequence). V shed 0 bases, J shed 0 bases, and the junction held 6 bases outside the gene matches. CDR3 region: CASSLAVGQGNSYNEQFF. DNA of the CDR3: TGTGCCAGCAGCTTAGCGGTTGGACAGGGGAACTCCTACAATGAGCAGTTCTTC.

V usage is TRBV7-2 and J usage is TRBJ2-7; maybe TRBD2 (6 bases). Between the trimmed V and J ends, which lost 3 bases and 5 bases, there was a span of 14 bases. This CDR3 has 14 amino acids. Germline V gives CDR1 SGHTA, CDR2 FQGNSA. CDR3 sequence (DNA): TGTGCCAGCAGCTTGGGGCCGGGACTTAACGAGCAGTACTTC. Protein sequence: CASSLGPGLNEQYF.

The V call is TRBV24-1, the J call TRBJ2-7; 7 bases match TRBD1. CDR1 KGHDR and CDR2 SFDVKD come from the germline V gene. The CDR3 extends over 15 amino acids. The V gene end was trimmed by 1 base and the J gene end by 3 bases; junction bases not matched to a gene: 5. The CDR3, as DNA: TGTGCCACCAGTGATTTTCCGGGACAGATCTACGAGCAGTACTTC. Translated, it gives CATSDFPGQIYEQYF.

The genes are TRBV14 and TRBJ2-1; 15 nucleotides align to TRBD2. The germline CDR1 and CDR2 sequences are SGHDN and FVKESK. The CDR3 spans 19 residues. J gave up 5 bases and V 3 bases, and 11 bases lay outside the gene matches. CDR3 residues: CASSHRTSGRVIGNNEQFF. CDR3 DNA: TGTGCCAGCAGCCACAGGACTAGCGGGAGGGTTATCGGCAACAATGAGCAGTTCTTC.

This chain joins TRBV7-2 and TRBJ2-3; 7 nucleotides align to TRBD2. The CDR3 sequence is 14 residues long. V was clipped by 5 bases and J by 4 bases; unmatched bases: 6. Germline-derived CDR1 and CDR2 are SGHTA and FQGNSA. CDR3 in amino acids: CASSPRLAPDTQYF. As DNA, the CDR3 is TGTGCCAGCAGCCCCAGACTAGCCCCAGATACGCAGTATTTT.

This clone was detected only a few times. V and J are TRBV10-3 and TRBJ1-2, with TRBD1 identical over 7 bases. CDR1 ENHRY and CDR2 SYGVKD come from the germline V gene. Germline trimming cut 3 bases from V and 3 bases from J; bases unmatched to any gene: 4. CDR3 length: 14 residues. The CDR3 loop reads CAISERGGDYGYTF. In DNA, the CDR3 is TGTGCCATCAGTGAAAGAGGGGGCGACTATGGCTACACCTTC.

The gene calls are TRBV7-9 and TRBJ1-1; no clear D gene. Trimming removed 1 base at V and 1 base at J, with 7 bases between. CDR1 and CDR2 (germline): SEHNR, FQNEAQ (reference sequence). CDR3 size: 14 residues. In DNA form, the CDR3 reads TGTGCCAGCAGCTTAGAGTACAGGAACACTGAAGCTTTCTTT. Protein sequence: CASSLEYRNTEAFF. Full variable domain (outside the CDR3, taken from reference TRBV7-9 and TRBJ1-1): DTGVSQNPRHKITKRGQNVTFRCDPISEHNRLYWYRQTLGQGPEFLTYFQNEAQLEKSRLLSDRFSAERPKGSFSTLEIQRTEQGDSAMYLCASSLEYRNTEAFFGQGTRLTVV.

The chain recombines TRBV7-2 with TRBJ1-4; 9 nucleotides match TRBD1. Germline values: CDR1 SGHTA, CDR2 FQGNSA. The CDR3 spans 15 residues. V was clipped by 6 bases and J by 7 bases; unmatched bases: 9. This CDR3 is CASRASGTGSEKLFF. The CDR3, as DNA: TGTGCCAGCAGGGCCTCGGGGACAGGGTCTGAAAAACTGTTTTTT.